This TCR beta chain is drawn from a study of blood T cell repertoires in COVID-19. Study background: PBMCs, B-cell-depleted T cells, or T cells provided the cDNA or gDNA that made up the material.

The CDR3 has 16 amino acids, counting both end residues. Germline V gene lookup returns CDR1 SGHDT and CDR2 YYEEEE. Original analysis: Nucleated cell number was recorded as an estimate derived from reference gene primer amplification. TCRdb's copy holds only in-frame clones and misses some; the assay was immunoSEQ multiplex PCR. The V and J calls and clone size were taken over from that table, and D and trimming were inferred from the DNA. The profile shows around 300,000 clones, 75% to 95% of them singletons. As to this clone: No DNA is shown, since the ends of the CDR3 on it are uncertain; the CDR3 is the one TCRdb lists.

Sequenced sample: peripheral blood. The chain recombines TRBV5-6 with TRBJ2-7; TRBD1, the table's D call, lacks a check against the DNA. The TCR originated in a woman aged 25 to 39 with COVID-19, enrolled during active disease. CDR3 in amino acids: CASSELSWGQGAHEYF.